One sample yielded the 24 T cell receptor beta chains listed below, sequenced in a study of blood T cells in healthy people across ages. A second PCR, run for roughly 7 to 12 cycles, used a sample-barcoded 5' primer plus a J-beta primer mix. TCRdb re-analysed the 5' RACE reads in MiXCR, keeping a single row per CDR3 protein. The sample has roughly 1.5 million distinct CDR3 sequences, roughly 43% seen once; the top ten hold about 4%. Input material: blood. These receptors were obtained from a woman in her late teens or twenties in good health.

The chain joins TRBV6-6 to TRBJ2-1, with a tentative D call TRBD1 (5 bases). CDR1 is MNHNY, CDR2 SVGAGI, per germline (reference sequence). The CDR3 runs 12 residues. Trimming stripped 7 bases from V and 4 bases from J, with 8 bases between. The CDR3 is CASTPGYNEQFF. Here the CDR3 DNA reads TGTGCCAGCACGCCAGGGTACAATGAGCAGTTCTTC.

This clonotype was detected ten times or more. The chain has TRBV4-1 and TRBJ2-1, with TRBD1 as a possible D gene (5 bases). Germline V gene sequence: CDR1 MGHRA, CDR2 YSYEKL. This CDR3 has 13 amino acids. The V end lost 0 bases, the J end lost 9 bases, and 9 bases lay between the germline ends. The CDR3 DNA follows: TGCGCCAGCAGCCAAGACTGGGGCGGTGAGCAGTTCTTC. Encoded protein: CASSQDWGGEQFF.

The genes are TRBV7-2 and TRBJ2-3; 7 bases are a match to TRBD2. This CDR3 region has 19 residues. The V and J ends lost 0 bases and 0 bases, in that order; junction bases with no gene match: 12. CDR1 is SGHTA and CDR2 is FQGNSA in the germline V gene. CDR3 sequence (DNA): TGTGCCAGCAGCTTAGCGGGACTAACGGGATTAAGGAGCACAGATACGCAGTATTTT. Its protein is CASSLAGLTGLRSTDTQYF.

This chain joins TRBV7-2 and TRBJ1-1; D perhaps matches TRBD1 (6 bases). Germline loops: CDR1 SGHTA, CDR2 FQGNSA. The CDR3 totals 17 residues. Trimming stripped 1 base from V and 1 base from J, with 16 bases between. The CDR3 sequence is CASSLVGWGAGNTEAFF. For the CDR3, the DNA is TGTGCCAGCAGCTTAGTGGGATGGGGGGCGGGGAACACTGAAGCTTTCTTT.

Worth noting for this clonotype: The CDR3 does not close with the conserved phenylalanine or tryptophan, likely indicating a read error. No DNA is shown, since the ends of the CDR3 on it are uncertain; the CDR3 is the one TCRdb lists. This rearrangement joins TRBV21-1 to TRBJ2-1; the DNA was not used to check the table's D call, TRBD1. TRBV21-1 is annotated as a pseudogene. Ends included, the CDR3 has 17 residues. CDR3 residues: CASSLGQGSSSYNEQFL.

The CDR3 sequence is CASSTIRRQPQHF. The CDR3 nucleotides are TGTGCCAGCAGTACCATCCGGAGACAGCCCCAGCATTTT. The chain is built from TRBV12-3 or TRBV12-4 and TRBJ1-5; no clear D gene. Trimming pared 5 bases from V and 7 bases from J, leaving 12 bases between. CDR3 length: 13 amino acids.

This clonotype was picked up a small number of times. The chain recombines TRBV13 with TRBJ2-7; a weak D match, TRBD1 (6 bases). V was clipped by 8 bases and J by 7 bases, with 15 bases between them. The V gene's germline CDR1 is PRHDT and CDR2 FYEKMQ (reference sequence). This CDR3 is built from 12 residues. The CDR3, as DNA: TGTGCCAGCTCCACAGGGTTCAGTGAGCAGTACTTC. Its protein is CASSTGFSEQYF.

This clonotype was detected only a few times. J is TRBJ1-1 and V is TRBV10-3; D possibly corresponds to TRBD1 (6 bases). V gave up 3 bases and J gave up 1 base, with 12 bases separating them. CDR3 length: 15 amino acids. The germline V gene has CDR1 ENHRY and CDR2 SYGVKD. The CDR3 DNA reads TGTGCCATCAGTGATCGAGGGGGAGAGAACACTGAAGCTTTCTTT. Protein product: CAISDRGGENTEAFF.

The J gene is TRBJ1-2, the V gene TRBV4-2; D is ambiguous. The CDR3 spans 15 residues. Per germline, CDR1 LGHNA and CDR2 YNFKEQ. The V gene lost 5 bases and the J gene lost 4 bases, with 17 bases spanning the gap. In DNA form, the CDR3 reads TGTGCCAGCAGCGTTCAAGAAGGTGAAGGCTATGGCTACACCTTC. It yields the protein CASSVQEGEGYGYTF.

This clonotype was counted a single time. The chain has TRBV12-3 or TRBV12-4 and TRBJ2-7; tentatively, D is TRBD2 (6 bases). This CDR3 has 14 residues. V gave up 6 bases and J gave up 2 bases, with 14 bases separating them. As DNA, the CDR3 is TGTGCCAGCAGGGGGGGACCTTCCACCTACGAGCAGTACTTC. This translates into CASRGGPSTYEQYF.

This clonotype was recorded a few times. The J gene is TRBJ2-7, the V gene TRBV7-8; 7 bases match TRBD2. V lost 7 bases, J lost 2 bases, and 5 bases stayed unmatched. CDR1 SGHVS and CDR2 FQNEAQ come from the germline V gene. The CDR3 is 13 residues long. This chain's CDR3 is CASTVGLAYEQYF. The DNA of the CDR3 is TGTGCCAGCACCGTCGGACTAGCCTACGAGCAGTACTTC.

CDR3 coding DNA: TGTGCCAGCAGCTTAGCGGGGAGAGAGACCCAGTACTTC. Residues: CASSLAGRETQYF. V and J are TRBV7-8 and TRBJ2-5, with a weak D call TRBD2 (5 bases). Germline V gene lookup returns CDR1 SGHVS and CDR2 FQNEAQ. V was pared by 0 bases and J by 4 bases, with 6 bases between. This CDR3 spans 13 amino acids.

The CDR3 DNA reads TGCGCCAGCAGCTCCGGGACAGCCGTCCGCTATGGCTACACCTTC. As protein: CASSSGTAVRYGYTF. The chain combines TRBV5-1 with TRBJ1-2; TRBD1 matches at 7 bases. The junction had 9 bases not matched to a gene; V was cut back by 3 bases and J by 4 bases. The germline CDR1 and CDR2 sequences are SGHRS and YFSETQ. There are 15 residues in the CDR3.

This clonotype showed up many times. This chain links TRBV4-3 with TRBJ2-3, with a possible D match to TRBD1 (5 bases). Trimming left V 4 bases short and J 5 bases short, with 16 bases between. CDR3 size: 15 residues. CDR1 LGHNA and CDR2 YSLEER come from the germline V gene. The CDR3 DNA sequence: TGCGCCAGCAGCCTCGCCCAGGGAAGACGAGATACGCAGTATTTT. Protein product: CASSLAQGRRDTQYF.

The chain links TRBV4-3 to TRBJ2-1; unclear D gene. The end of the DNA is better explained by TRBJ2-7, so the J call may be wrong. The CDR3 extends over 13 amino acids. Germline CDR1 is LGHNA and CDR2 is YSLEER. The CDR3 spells CASSQERHNEQYF. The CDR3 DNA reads TGCGCCAGCAGCCAAGAAAGGCACAATGAGCAGTACTTC.

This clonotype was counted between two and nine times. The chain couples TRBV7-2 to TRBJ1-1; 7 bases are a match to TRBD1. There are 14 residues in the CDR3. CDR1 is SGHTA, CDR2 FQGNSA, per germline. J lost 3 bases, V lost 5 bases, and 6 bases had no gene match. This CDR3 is CASSKDRAYTEAFF. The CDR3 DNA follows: TGTGCCAGCAGCAAAGACAGGGCCTACACTGAAGCTTTCTTT.

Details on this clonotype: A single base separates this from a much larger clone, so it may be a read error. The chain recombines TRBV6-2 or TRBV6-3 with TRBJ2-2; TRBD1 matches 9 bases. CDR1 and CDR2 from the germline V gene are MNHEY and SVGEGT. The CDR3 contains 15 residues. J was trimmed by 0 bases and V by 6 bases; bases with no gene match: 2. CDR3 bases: TGTGCCAGCAGAACAGGGGGCGCGAACACCGGGGAGCTGTTTTTT. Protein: CASRTGGANTGELFF.

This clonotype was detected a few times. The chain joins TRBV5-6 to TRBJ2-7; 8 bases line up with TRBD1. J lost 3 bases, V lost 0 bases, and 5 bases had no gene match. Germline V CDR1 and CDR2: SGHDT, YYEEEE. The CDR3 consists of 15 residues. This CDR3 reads CASSLVRTGNYEQYF. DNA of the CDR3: TGTGCCAGCAGCTTGGTAAGGACAGGGAACTACGAGCAGTACTTC. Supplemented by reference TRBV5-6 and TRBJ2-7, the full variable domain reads DAGVTQSPTHLIKTRGQQVTLRCSPKSGHDTVSWYQQALGQGPQFIFQYYEEEERQRGNFPDRFSGHQFPNYSSELNVNALLLGDSALYLCASSLVRTGNYEQYFGPGTRLTVT.

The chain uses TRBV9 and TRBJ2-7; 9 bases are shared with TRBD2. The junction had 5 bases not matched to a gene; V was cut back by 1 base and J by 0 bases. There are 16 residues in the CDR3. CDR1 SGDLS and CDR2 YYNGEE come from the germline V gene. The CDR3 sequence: CASSVPTSGRSYEQYF. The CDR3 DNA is TGTGCCAGCAGCGTACCAACTAGCGGGCGCTCCTACGAGCAGTACTTC. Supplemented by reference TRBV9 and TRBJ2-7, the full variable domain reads DSGVTQTPKHLITATGQRVTLRCSPRSGDLSVYWYQQSLDQGLQFLIQYYNGEERAKGNILERFSAQQFPDLHSELNLSSLELGDSALYFCASSVPTSGRSYEQYFGPGTRLTVT.

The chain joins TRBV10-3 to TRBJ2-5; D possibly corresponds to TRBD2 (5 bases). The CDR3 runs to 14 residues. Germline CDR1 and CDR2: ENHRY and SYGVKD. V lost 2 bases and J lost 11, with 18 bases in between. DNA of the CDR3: TGTGCCATCAGTGAGGGACTGAAGACTAATGAGCAGTACTTC. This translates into CAISEGLKTNEQYF.

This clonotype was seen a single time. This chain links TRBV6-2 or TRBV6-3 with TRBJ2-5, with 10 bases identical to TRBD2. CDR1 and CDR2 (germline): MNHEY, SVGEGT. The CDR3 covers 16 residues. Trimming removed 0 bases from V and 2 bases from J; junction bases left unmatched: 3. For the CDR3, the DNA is TGTGCCAGCAGTTACTCGTGGACTAGCGGTCAAGAGACCCAGTACTTC. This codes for CASSYSWTSGQETQYF.

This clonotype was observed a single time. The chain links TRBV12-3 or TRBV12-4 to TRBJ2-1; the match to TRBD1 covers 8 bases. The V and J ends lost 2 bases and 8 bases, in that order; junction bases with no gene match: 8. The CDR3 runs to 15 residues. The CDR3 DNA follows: TGTGCCAGCAGTTTATCGGGACAGGCACACCATGAGCAGTTCTTC. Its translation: CASSLSGQAHHEQFF.

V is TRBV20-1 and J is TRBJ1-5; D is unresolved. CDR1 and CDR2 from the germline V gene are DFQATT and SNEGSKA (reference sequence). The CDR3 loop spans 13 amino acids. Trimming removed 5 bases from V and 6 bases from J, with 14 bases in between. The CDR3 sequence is CSASRVAGQPQHF. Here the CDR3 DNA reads TGCAGTGCTTCTAGAGTGGCAGGTCAGCCCCAGCATTTT.

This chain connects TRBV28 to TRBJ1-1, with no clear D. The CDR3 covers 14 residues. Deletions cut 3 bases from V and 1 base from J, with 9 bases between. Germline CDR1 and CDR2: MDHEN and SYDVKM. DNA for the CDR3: TGTGCCAGCAGTTTTGGTTGGAAGAACACTGAAGCTTTCTTT. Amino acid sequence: CASSFGWKNTEAFF.